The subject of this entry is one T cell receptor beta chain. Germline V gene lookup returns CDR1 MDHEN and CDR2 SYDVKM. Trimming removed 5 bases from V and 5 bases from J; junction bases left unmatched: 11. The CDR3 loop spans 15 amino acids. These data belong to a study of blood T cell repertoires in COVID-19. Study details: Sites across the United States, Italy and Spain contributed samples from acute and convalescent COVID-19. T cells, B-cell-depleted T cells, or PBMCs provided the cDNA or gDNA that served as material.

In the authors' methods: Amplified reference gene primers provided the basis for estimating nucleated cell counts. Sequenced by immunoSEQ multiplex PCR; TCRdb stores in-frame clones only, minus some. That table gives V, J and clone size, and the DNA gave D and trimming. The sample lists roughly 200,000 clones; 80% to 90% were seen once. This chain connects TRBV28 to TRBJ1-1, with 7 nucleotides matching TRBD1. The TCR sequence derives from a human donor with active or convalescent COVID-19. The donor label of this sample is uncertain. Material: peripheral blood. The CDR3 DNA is TGTGCCAGCAGTGTGTATGCAGGGGGACGGACTGAAGCTTTCTTT. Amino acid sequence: CASSVYAGGRTEAFF.